The 24 T cell receptor beta chains below come from one sample, sequenced in a study of siplizumab effects on memory and regulatory T cells. Profiling relied on immunoSEQ multiplex PCR, and the TCRdb table lists in-frame clones only, not all of them. The sample contains some 100,000 clones, 80% to 95% of which appear only once. The material sequenced was CD4+ T cells sorted from blood. The receptors come from a human donor in good health.

The rearrangement uses TRBV5-1 and TRBJ1-1; 7 bases agree with TRBD1. The germline V gene encodes CDR1 SGHRS and CDR2 YFSETQ. The CDR3 sequence is 15 residues long. V shed 2 bases, J shed 3 bases, and the junction held 7 bases outside the gene matches. The CDR3 spells CASSLEAQGDTEAFF. In DNA, the CDR3 is TGCGCCAGCAGCTTAGAGGCGCAGGGGGACACTGAAGCTTTCTTT.

The rearrangement joins TRBV10-3 to TRBJ1-2, with 7 bases lining up with TRBD1. The length of the CDR3 is 11 residues. The germline CDR1 and CDR2 sequences are ENHRY and SYGVKD. Germline trimming cut 4 bases from V and 8 bases from J; bases unmatched to any gene: 1. The CDR3 protein is CAISAGQGYTF. DNA for the CDR3: TGTGCCATCAGTGCGGGACAGGGCTACACCTTC.

The chain is built from TRBV2 and TRBJ2-3, with 8 bases identical to TRBD2. This CDR3 has 16 amino acids. The germline V gene has CDR1 SNHLY and CDR2 FYNNEI. V shed 0 bases and J 5 bases; nucleotides not matched to a gene: 7. Here the CDR3 reads CASSEAAGLGEDTQYF. The CDR3 DNA sequence: TGTGCCAGCAGTGAAGCTGCGGGACTAGGAGAAGATACGCAGTATTTT.

This clone was counted between two and nine times. The chain employs TRBV7-3 and TRBJ1-1, with a weak D call TRBD1 (5 bases). The CDR3 loop spans 15 amino acids. Germline V CDR1 and CDR2: SGHTA, FQGTGA. With 2 bases removed from V and 1 base from J, the gap between germline ends came to 11 bases. CDR3 DNA sequence: TGTGCCAGCAGCTTAGAGGGGTTAACGAACACTGAAGCTTTCTTT. Translating it yields CASSLEGLTNTEAFF.

The rearrangement joins TRBV5-1 to TRBJ2-1; 14 bases match TRBD2. The trim removed 4 bases at V and 5 bases at J, leaving 11 bases unmatched. The CDR3 is 18 residues long. The germline CDR1 and CDR2 sequences are SGHRS and YFSETQ. CDR3 protein: CASSRRTSGGNINNEQFF. CDR3 DNA sequence: TGCGCCAGCAGCCGCCGGACTAGCGGGGGGAACATAAACAATGAGCAGTTCTTC.

The genes are TRBV28 and TRBJ1-1; D is ambiguous. This CDR3 has 12 residues. V was trimmed by 5 bases and J by 5 bases, leaving 9 bases between them. The germline V gene encodes CDR1 MDHEN and CDR2 SYDVKM. CDR3 nucleotides: TGTGCCAGCAGTCGGGTGTGGACTGAAGCTTTCTTT. Protein sequence: CASSRVWTEAFF.

The rearrangement links TRBV9 to TRBJ1-5; D might be TRBD1 (6 bases). Trimming took 4 bases from V and 4 from J, leaving 15 bases between them. This CDR3 region has 15 residues. Germline CDR1 and CDR2: SGDLS and YYNGEE. CDR3 nucleotides: TGTGCCAGCAGCCCCTCCACAGGGAATAATCAGCCCCAGCATTTT. Its protein is CASSPSTGNNQPQHF.

This rearrangement joins TRBV4-3 to TRBJ1-1; the D is unclear. Germline values: CDR1 LGHNA, CDR2 YSLEER. V lost 7 bases and J lost 0, with 9 bases in between. The CDR3 is 13 residues long. CDR3 nucleotides: TGCGCCAGCAAACAGAGTATGAACACTGAAGCTTTCTTT. It codes for CASKQSMNTEAFF.

V and J are TRBV19 and TRBJ1-4; TRBD1 matches 11 bases. After removal of 6 bases from V and 7 bases from J, the junction contained 7 bases not matched to a gene. The CDR3 runs to 15 residues. CDR1 is LNHDA and CDR2 is SQIVND in the germline V gene (reference sequence). For the CDR3, the DNA is TGTGCCAGTAGCGAGACCGGGACAGGGGGTGAAAAACTGTTTTTT. It specifies CASSETGTGGEKLFF. Full variable domain (missing parts from reference TRBV19 and TRBJ1-4): DGGITQSPKYLFRKEGQNVTLSCEQNLNHDAMYWYRQDPGQGLRLIYYSQIVNDFQKGDIAEGYSVSREKKESFPLTVTSAQKNPTAFYLCASSETGTGGEKLFFGSGTQLSVL.

J is TRBJ2-7 and V is TRBV6-5; 8 nucleotides align to TRBD1. Trimming took 2 bases from V and 4 from J; bases not matched to a gene: 4. In germline, CDR1 is MNHEY, CDR2 SVGAGI. This CDR3 is 14 amino acids long. CDR3 sequence: CASSYGRTGYEQYF. CDR3 bases: TGTGCCAGCAGTTACGGGAGGACAGGGTACGAGCAGTACTTC.

The genes are TRBV18 and TRBJ1-1, with D perhaps TRBD1 (6 bases). The V gene lost 3 bases and the J gene lost 1 base, with 12 bases spanning the gap. The CDR3 totals 15 residues. Germline-derived CDR1 and CDR2 are KGHSH and LQKENI. CDR3 sequence reads: CASSPLEQGNTEAFF. CDR3 DNA: TGTGCCAGCTCACCTCTCGAACAGGGGAACACTGAAGCTTTCTTT. The full variable domain, its missing parts supplied by reference TRBV18 and TRBJ1-1, is NAGVMQNPRHLVRRRGQEARLRCSPMKGHSHVYWYRQLPEEGLKFMVYLQKENIIDESGMPKERFSAEFPKEGPSILRIQQVVRGDSAAYFCASSPLEQGNTEAFFGQGTRLTVV.

The chain links TRBV7-2 to TRBJ1-3, with D possibly matching TRBD1 (5 bases). Germline V gene lookup returns CDR1 SGHTA and CDR2 FQGNSA. The CDR3 is 15 residues long. V was shortened by 5 bases and J by 2 bases, with 13 bases between the two germline ends. The CDR3 DNA reads TGTGCCAGCAGCGAAACGGGGGGACCTGGAAACACCATATATTTT. As protein: CASSETGGPGNTIYF.

The chain joins TRBV7-3 to TRBJ2-2, with 7 bases aligning to TRBD2. Germline V gene sequence: CDR1 SGHTA, CDR2 FQGTGA. The CDR3 loop spans 15 amino acids. The V gene end was trimmed by 6 bases and the J gene end by 4 bases; junction bases not matched to a gene: 8. The CDR3 sequence is CASSRTGTTTGELFF. The CDR3 region has the DNA TGTGCCAGCAGTCGTACCGGGACTACCACCGGGGAGCTGTTTTTT.

The chain couples TRBV11-2 to TRBJ2-2; D is undetermined. The CDR3 consists of 14 residues. Trimming stripped 4 bases from V and 8 bases from J, with 14 bases between. CDR1 is SGHAT, CDR2 FQNNGV, per germline. CDR3 amino acids: CASSSPKGPGELFF. CDR3 nucleotides: TGTGCCAGCAGCTCCCCCAAGGGCCCGGGGGAGCTGTTTTTT.

The chain uses TRBV15 and TRBJ2-1, with a tentative D call TRBD2 (5 bases). CDR1 is LNHNV and CDR2 is YYDKDF in the germline V gene (reference sequence). There are 17 residues in the CDR3. The V end lost 0 bases, the J end lost 1 base, and 13 bases lay between the germline ends. The DNA of the CDR3 is TGTGCCACCAGCAGAGATGGTGCGAGGACTTCCTACAATGAGCAGTTCTTC. Its protein product is CATSRDGARTSYNEQFF.

The chain joins TRBV18 to TRBJ2-5; D is unclear. Germline CDR1 and CDR2: KGHSH and LQKENI. Trimming took off 3 bases at V and 1 base at J, with 9 bases between the two ends. This CDR3 spans 14 amino acids. CDR3 coding DNA: TGTGCCAGCTCACCGCCCGGGTTCCAAGAGACCCAGTACTTC. Its protein is CASSPPGFQETQYF. Full variable domain (rest looked up from reference TRBV18 and TRBJ2-5): NAGVMQNPRHLVRRRGQEARLRCSPMKGHSHVYWYRQLPEEGLKFMVYLQKENIIDESGMPKERFSAEFPKEGPSILRIQQVVRGDSAAYFCASSPPGFQETQYFGPGTRLLVL.

The chain uses TRBV19 and TRBJ2-7; D gene unclear. CDR1 and CDR2 (germline): LNHDA, SQIVND (reference sequence). Trimming took off 4 bases at V and 3 bases at J, with 10 bases between the two ends. The CDR3 extends over 13 amino acids. CDR3 amino acids: CASSTTLDYEQYF. The CDR3 region has the DNA TGTGCCAGTAGTACCACCCTAGACTACGAGCAGTACTTC.

The gene calls are TRBV11-2 and TRBJ2-1; TRBD2 might be the D (6 bases). The CDR3 loop spans 16 amino acids. Deletions cut 3 bases from V and 4 bases from J, with 16 bases between. Germline CDR1 and CDR2: SGHAT and FQNNGV. The CDR3 DNA reads TGTGCCAGCAGCTTGGTTAGCGGACTAATTTACAATGAGCAGTTCTTC. It specifies CASSLVSGLIYNEQFF.

The J gene is TRBJ1-3, the V gene TRBV27; TRBD1 matches at 7 bases. Germline-derived CDR1 and CDR2 are MNHEY and SMNVEV (reference sequence). The CDR3 consists of 14 residues. After removal of 7 bases from V and 4 bases from J, the junction contained 7 bases not matched to a gene. CDR3 DNA sequence: TGTGCCAGCATGCGAGGGGGCTCCGGAAACACCATATATTTT. It codes for CASMRGGSGNTIYF.

This chain links TRBV4-2 with TRBJ2-5; 9 bases are a match to TRBD2. Germline V gene data show CDR1 as LGHNA and CDR2 as YNFKEQ. This CDR3 contains 16 residues. Losses at the gene ends were 4 bases for V and 5 bases for J; bases not matched to a gene: 11. Here the CDR3 reads CASSPSPGGGAETQYF. CDR3 DNA: TGTGCCAGCAGCCCCTCGCCAGGCGGGGGGGCTGAGACCCAGTACTTC.

V usage is TRBV7-2 and J usage is TRBJ1-1; 11 nucleotides agree with TRBD1. This CDR3 has 14 residues. CDR1 SGHTA and CDR2 FQGNSA come from the germline V gene. With 3 bases clipped from V and 4 bases from J, the junction kept 1 base outside the gene matches. In DNA, the CDR3 is TGTGCCAGCAGCTTCGGGACAGGGGGCACTGAAGCTTTCTTT. It yields the protein CASSFGTGGTEAFF.

The chain is built from TRBV5-1 and TRBJ2-1; D might be TRBD2 (7 bases). V was trimmed by 4 bases and J by 5 bases, leaving 22 bases between them. The germline gives CDR1 SGHRS, CDR2 YFSETQ. The CDR3 has 17 amino acids. This CDR3 is CASSPSTFGGAHNEQFF. CDR3 DNA sequence: TGCGCCAGCAGCCCATCGACCTTTGGGGGGGCCCACAATGAGCAGTTCTTC.

The V and J genes are TRBV5-1 and TRBJ2-7, with D uncertain. Trimming cost V 0 bases and J 3 bases, with 7 bases left between them. Germline-derived CDR1 and CDR2 are SGHRS and YFSETQ. The CDR3 consists of 13 residues. CDR3 sequence: CASSLGRDYEQYF. CDR3 sequence (DNA): TGCGCCAGCAGCTTGGGCAGAGACTACGAGCAGTACTTC.

V usage is TRBV7-3 and J usage is TRBJ2-2; D is ambiguous. Germline V gives CDR1 SGHTA, CDR2 FQGTGA. Trimming shortened V by 3 bases and J by 4 bases, and 12 bases separated the two germline ends. The CDR3 totals 15 residues. The CDR3 DNA is TGTGCCAGCAGCTTGAGCTCCCAAGGCACCGGGGAGCTGTTTTTT. Amino acids: CASSLSSQGTGELFF.